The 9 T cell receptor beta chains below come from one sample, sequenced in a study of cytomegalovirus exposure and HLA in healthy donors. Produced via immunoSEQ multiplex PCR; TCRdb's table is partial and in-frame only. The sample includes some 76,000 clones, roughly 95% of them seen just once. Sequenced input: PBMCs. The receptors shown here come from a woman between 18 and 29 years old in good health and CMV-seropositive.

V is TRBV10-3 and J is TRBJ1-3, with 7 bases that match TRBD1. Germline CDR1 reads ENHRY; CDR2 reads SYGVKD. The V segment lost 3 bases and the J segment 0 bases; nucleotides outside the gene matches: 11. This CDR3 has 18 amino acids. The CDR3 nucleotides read TGTGCCATCAGTGAAGGGCCGACAGGGATTAGCTCTGGAAACACCATATATTTT. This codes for CAISEGPTGISSGNTIYF.

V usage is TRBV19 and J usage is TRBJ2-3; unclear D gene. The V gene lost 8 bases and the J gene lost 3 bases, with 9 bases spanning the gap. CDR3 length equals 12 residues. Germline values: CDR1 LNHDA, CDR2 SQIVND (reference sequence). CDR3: CASLGWTDTQYF. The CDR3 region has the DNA TGTGCCAGTCTAGGTTGGACAGATACGCAGTATTTT.

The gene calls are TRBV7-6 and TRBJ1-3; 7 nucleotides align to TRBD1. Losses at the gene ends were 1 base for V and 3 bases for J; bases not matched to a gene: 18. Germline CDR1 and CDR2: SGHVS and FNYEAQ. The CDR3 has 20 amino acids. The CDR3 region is CASSLGSSPLDRASGNTIYF. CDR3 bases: TGTGCCAGCAGCTTAGGGTCCTCCCCACTAGACAGGGCGAGTGGAAACACCATATATTTT.

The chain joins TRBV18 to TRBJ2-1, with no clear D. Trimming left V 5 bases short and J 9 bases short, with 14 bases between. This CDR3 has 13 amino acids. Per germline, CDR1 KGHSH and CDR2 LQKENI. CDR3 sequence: CASSKQLGGEQFF. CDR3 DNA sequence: TGTGCCAGCTCAAAACAACTTGGCGGTGAGCAGTTCTTC.

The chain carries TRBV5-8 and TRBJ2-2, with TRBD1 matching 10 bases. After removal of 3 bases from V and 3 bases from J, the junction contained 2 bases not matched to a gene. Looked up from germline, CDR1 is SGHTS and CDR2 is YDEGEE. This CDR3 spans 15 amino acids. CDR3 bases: TGTGCCAGCAGCTACGGGACAGGGGACACCGGGGAGCTGTTTTTT. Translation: CASSYGTGDTGELFF.

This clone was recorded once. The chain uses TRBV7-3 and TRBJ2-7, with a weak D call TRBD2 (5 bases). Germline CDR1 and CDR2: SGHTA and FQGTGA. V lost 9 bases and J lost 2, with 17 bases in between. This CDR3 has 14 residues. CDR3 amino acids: CASSRSGGAYEQYF. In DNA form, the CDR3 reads TGTGCCAGTAGCCGGAGCGGTGGAGCCTACGAGCAGTACTTC.

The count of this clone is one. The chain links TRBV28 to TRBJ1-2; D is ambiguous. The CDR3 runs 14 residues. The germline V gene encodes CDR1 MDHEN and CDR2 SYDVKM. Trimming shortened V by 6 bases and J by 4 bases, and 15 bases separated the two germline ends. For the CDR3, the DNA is TGTGCCAGCAGGGGCGGGGAGGACCGCTATGGCTACACCTTC. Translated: CASRGGEDRYGYTF.

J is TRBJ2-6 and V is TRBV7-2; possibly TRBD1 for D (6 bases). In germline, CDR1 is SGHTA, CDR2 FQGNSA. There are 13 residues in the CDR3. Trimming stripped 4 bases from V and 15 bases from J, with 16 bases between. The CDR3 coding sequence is TGTGCCAGCAGCTCAACTCGTTCAGGGGACCTGACTTTC. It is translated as CASSSTRSGDLTF.

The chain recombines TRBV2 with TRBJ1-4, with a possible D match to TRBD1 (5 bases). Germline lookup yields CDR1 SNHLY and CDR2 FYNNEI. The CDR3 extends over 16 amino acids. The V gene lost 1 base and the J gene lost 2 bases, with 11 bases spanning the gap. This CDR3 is CASSEVGPGTNEKLFF. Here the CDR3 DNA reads TGTGCCAGCAGTGAAGTTGGGCCAGGGACTAATGAAAAACTGTTTTTT.